One sample yielded the 28 T cell receptor beta chains listed below, sequenced in a study of a mutant IDH1 vaccine in newly diagnosed glioma. No antigen has been assigned to these receptors. Generated by immunoSEQ multiplex PCR, the TCRdb table keeps only in-frame clones and is missing some. Of some 33,000 clones in the sample, more than 75% were seen once. Noted time point: week 35, safety follow-up. Each dose delivered 300 ug of mutant IDH1 20-mer peptide subcutaneously with imiquimod. The starting material was PBMCs, obtained from a glioma patient whose treatment included an IDH1 peptide vaccine. Receptor source: a woman in her forties with glioma.

The chain has TRBV19 and TRBJ1-6, with 10 bases that match TRBD1. The J segment lost 8 bases and the V segment lost 2 bases, leaving 6 bases of the junction unmatched. Germline values: CDR1 LNHDA, CDR2 SQIVND (reference sequence). The length of the CDR3 is 16 residues. The CDR3 is CASSIQTGGWDSPLHF. CDR3 DNA sequence: TGTGCCAGTAGTATACAGACAGGGGGCTGGGATTCACCCCTCCACTTT.

There are a few counts of this clone. V gene TRBV29-1 combines with J gene TRBJ1-1, with D uncertain. Trimming pared 0 bases from V and 4 bases from J, leaving 9 bases between. CDR1 SQVTM and CDR2 ANQGSEA come from the germline V gene. The CDR3 covers 13 residues. CDR3 DNA sequence: TGCAGCGTTGAAGAGGGAGGTAGCACTGAAGCTTTCTTT. Translation: CSVEEGGSTEAFF.

This clone has only one observation. The chain links TRBV5-5 to TRBJ1-2; D not certain. The CDR3 consists of 13 residues. V was clipped by 2 bases and J by 1 base, with 6 bases between them. Germline values: CDR1 SGHKS, CDR2 YYEKEE (reference sequence). As DNA, the CDR3 is TGTGCCAGCAGCTTCTCAAGTAACTATGGCTACACCTTC. Its protein product is CASSFSSNYGYTF.

The CDR3 is CASSIEGAGNTIYF. CDR3 coding DNA: TGTGCCAGTAGTATAGAAGGGGCAGGAAACACCATATATTTT. The gene calls are TRBV19 and TRBJ1-3; tentatively, D is TRBD1 (5 bases). CDR3 length equals 14 residues. Per germline, CDR1 LNHDA and CDR2 SQIVND (reference sequence). V lost 0 bases and J lost 4, with 7 bases in between.

The table lists this clone with a few counts. The J gene is TRBJ1-2, the V gene TRBV2; 8 positions match TRBD1. The V segment lost 2 bases and the J segment 4 bases; nucleotides outside the gene matches: 3. Germline V lookup: CDR1 SNHLY, CDR2 FYNNEI. The CDR3 is 14 amino acids. CDR3 nucleotide sequence: TGTGCCAGCAGTGAAAGACAGGGGATCTATGGCTACACCTTC. This gives the protein CASSERQGIYGYTF.

The rearrangement links TRBV9 to TRBJ1-5; no clear D. The V end lost 0 bases, the J end lost 2 bases, and 3 bases lay between the germline ends. Germline CDR1 is SGDLS and CDR2 is YYNGEE. This CDR3 is 13 amino acids long. CDR3 sequence (DNA): TGTGCCAGCAGCGTAGATGGCAATCAGCCCCAGCATTTT. Amino acid sequence: CASSVDGNQPQHF.

This CDR3 reads CASSPVGGGLYEQYF. The CDR3 DNA is TGCGCCAGCAGCCCGGTCGGGGGGGGCCTTTACGAGCAGTACTTC. V gene TRBV4-1 combines with J gene TRBJ2-7, with 8 bases aligning to TRBD2. V lost 4 bases, J lost 4 bases, and 9 bases stayed unmatched. Germline CDR1 and CDR2: MGHRA and YSYEKL. CDR3 length: 15 residues.

The chain is built from TRBV7-2 and TRBJ2-7; TRBD2 might be the D (6 bases). With 0 bases removed from V and 0 bases from J, the gap between germline ends came to 9 bases. The CDR3 extends over 15 amino acids. Germline V gene data show CDR1 as SGHTA and CDR2 as FQGNSA. CDR3 protein: CASSLAGTLSYEQYF. CDR3 DNA sequence: TGTGCCAGCAGCTTAGCCGGGACTCTCTCCTACGAGCAGTACTTC.

This chain connects TRBV19 to TRBJ1-2; D unclear. There are 14 residues in the CDR3. The V end lost 3 bases, the J end lost 4 bases, and 12 bases lay between the germline ends. Germline CDR1 reads LNHDA; CDR2 reads SQIVND (reference sequence). As DNA, the CDR3 is TGTGCCAGTAGTATCGATCCTGGAGGCTATGGCTACACCTTC. Translating gives CASSIDPGGYGYTF.

J is TRBJ1-1 and V is TRBV5-1, with 8 bases aligning to TRBD1. After removal of 4 bases from V and 5 bases from J, the junction contained 10 bases not matched to a gene. Germline assignment: CDR1 SGHRS and CDR2 YFSETQ. The CDR3 has 15 residues. The CDR3 DNA reads as TGCGCCAGCAGCATTTCCGGGACAGGACATACTGAAGCTTTCTTT. The encoded protein is CASSISGTGHTEAFF.

The rearrangement uses TRBV19 and TRBJ2-3; 14 positions agree with TRBD2. The germline CDR1 and CDR2 sequences are LNHDA and SQIVND (reference sequence). Trimming cost V 7 bases and J 5 bases; bases outside gene matches: 8. The length of the CDR3 is 16 residues. The CDR3 reads CASTQGLAGGGDTQYF. The CDR3, as DNA: TGTGCCAGTACCCAAGGACTAGCGGGGGGTGGAGATACGCAGTATTTT.

The rearrangement links TRBV7-2 to TRBJ2-6; 8 bases match TRBD1. CDR1 and CDR2 from the germline V gene are SGHTA and FQGNSA. The CDR3 runs 17 residues. Losses at the gene ends were 4 bases for V and 0 bases for J; bases not matched to a gene: 5. The CDR3, as DNA: TGTGCCAGCAGCTCCTGGACAGGGAGCTCTGGGGCCAACGTCCTGACTTTC. The encoded protein is CASSSWTGSSGANVLTF.

The chain recombines TRBV27 with TRBJ2-3; D call uncertain. The V end lost 7 bases, the J end lost 0 bases, and 14 bases lay between the germline ends. Germline values: CDR1 MNHEY, CDR2 SMNVEV (reference sequence). The CDR3 is 15 amino acids. CDR3 DNA: TGTGCCAGCACCCAGGACCTCACCAGCACAGATACGCAGTATTTT. This sequence encodes CASTQDLTSTDTQYF.

This sequence joins TRBV19 and TRBJ2-1; maybe TRBD2 (6 bases). CDR1 and CDR2 from the germline V gene are LNHDA and SQIVND (reference sequence). V was cut by 6 bases and J by 0 bases, with 6 bases left in between. CDR3 length: 13 residues. The CDR3: CASRGLSYNEQFF. DNA of the CDR3: TGTGCCAGTAGGGGACTCTCCTACAATGAGCAGTTCTTC.

This chain uses TRBV7-9 with TRBJ1-3, with D unresolved. Trimming pared 3 bases from V and 0 bases from J, leaving 9 bases between. Looked up from germline, CDR1 is SEHNR and CDR2 is FQNEAQ (reference sequence). The CDR3 is made up of 15 amino acids. The CDR3 sequence is CASSLAVPSGNTIYF. The CDR3 coding sequence is TGTGCCAGCAGCTTGGCGGTCCCCTCTGGAAACACCATATATTTT.

The rearrangement links TRBV11-3 to TRBJ2-7; tentative D call: TRBD2 (5 bases). Looked up from germline, CDR1 is SGHNT and CDR2 is YENEEA. V lost 0 bases to trimming and J lost 5 bases, with 8 bases between them. The CDR3 runs to 13 residues. The CDR3 region has the DNA TGTGCCAGCAGCTTAGAGGCGGAGGACGAGCAGTACTTC. This translates into CASSLEAEDEQYF.

This sequence joins TRBV6-1 and TRBJ1-4, with TRBD1 as a possible D gene (5 bases). In germline, CDR1 is MNHNS, CDR2 SASEGT. V lost 5 bases and J lost 8, with 12 bases in between. This CDR3 has 13 residues. The CDR3 sequence is CASSTRESEKLFF. Here the CDR3 DNA reads TGTGCCAGCAGTACCAGGGAGAGCGAAAAACTGTTTTTT.

This chain connects TRBV4-1 to TRBJ2-7; maybe TRBD2 (6 bases). CDR3 length: 15 amino acids. Trimming took off 0 bases at V and 8 bases at J, with 17 bases between the two ends. CDR1 MGHRA and CDR2 YSYEKL come from the germline V gene. The CDR3 loop is CASSQDSGRPSKQYF. CDR3 DNA sequence: TGCGCCAGCAGCCAAGATAGCGGCCGCCCAAGCAAGCAGTACTTC.

This chain links TRBV7-6 with TRBJ1-5; perhaps TRBD1 as D (6 bases). The V gene's germline CDR1 is SGHVS and CDR2 FNYEAQ. With 0 bases removed from V and 1 base from J, the gap between germline ends came to 10 bases. This CDR3 has 16 residues. This chain's CDR3 is CASSLAGGGSNQPQHF. CDR3 in DNA: TGTGCCAGCAGCTTAGCAGGGGGTGGGAGCAATCAGCCCCAGCATTTT. Full variable domain (missing parts from reference TRBV7-6 and TRBJ1-5): GAGVSQSPRYKVTKRGQDVALRCDPISGHVSLYWYRQALGQGPEFLTYFNYEAQQDKSGLPNDRFSAERPEGSISTLTIQRTEQRDSAMYRCASSLAGGGSNQPQHFGDGTRLSIL.

The gene calls are TRBV2 and TRBJ1-1; D remains unclear. The CDR3 spans 13 residues. CDR1 is SNHLY, CDR2 FYNNEI, per germline. V was shortened by 8 bases and J by 1 base, with 11 bases between the two germline ends. Here the CDR3 DNA reads TGTGCCAGCCTCAAGGAAGAGAACACTGAAGCTTTCTTT. Translated: CASLKEENTEAFF.

This rearrangement joins TRBV18 to TRBJ2-3; 9 bases are a match to TRBD1. Germline CDR1 and CDR2: KGHSH and LQKENI. After removal of 4 bases from V and 3 bases from J, the junction contained 2 bases not matched to a gene. There are 14 residues in the CDR3. CDR3 DNA: TGTGCCAGCTCACGGGACAGGGATACAGATACGCAGTATTTT. Translating gives CASSRDRDTDTQYF.

V usage is TRBV5-6 and J usage is TRBJ1-4; 10 nucleotides line up with TRBD1. Germline values: CDR1 SGHDT, CDR2 YYEEEE. With V trimmed by 0 bases and J by 1 base, 9 bases remained unmatched. The CDR3 consists of 19 residues. The DNA for the CDR3 is TGTGCCAGCAGCTTGGGACAGGGGGCAGCGGCAGAAACTAATGAAAAACTGTTTTTT. Residues: CASSLGQGAAAETNEKLFF.

This clone was seen a few times. J is TRBJ2-4 and V is TRBV30; D not resolved. The CDR3 contains 10 residues. CDR1 and CDR2 from the germline V gene are GTSNPN and SVGIG (reference sequence). Trimming shortened V by 5 bases and J by 6 bases, and 5 bases separated the two germline ends. DNA of the CDR3: TGTGCCTGGGGAATAAACATTCAGTACTTC. Protein product: CAWGINIQYF.

The rearrangement links TRBV18 to TRBJ1-1; D gene unclear. The CDR3 loop spans 12 amino acids. V lost 5 bases and J lost 2, with 6 bases in between. CDR1 and CDR2 (germline): KGHSH, LQKENI. DNA for the CDR3: TGTGCCAGCTCAGCGCGAAACACTGAAGCTTTCTTT. It translates to CASSARNTEAFF.

V and J are TRBV30 and TRBJ1-5, with D possibly TRBD1 on 5 matching bases. Germline CDR1 GTSNPN, CDR2 SVGIG (reference sequence). The CDR3 runs 13 residues. V gave up 0 bases and J gave up 7 bases, with 10 bases separating them. The CDR3 here is CAWSVQQDQPQHF. The CDR3 bases are TGTGCCTGGAGTGTACAACAGGACCAGCCCCAGCATTTT.

The chain links TRBV19 to TRBJ1-2; unclear D gene. CDR1 is LNHDA and CDR2 is SQIVND in the germline V gene (reference sequence). The CDR3 runs to 11 residues. The V end lost 5 bases, the J end lost 4 bases, and 5 bases lay between the germline ends. The CDR3, as DNA: TGTGCCAGTAGTTACAGCTATGGCTACACCTTC. Amino acid sequence: CASSYSYGYTF. The complete variable domain, with remaining parts taken from reference TRBV19 and TRBJ1-2, reads DGGITQSPKYLFRKEGQNVTLSCEQNLNHDAMYWYRQDPGQGLRLIYYSQIVNDFQKGDIAEGYSVSREKKESFPLTVTSAQKNPTAFYLCASSYSYGYTFGSGTRLTVV.

The chain recombines TRBV6-6 with TRBJ1-2; D is unresolved. V was trimmed by 0 bases and J by 11 bases, leaving 16 bases between them. The CDR3 is 14 amino acids. CDR1 and CDR2 from the germline V gene are MNHNY and SVGAGI (reference sequence). Written as DNA, the CDR3 is TGTGCCAGCAGTTACTCCGATGAAGATCCTCGATACACCTTC. Amino acids: CASSYSDEDPRYTF.

This sequence joins TRBV6-5 and TRBJ1-3, with unresolved D. There are 14 residues in the CDR3. Germline V gene data show CDR1 as MNHEY and CDR2 as SVGAGI. V gave up 0 bases and J gave up 4 bases, with 7 bases separating them. CDR3 amino acids: CASSYSISGNTIYF. The CDR3 region has the DNA TGTGCCAGCAGTTACTCGATATCCGGAAACACCATATATTTT.